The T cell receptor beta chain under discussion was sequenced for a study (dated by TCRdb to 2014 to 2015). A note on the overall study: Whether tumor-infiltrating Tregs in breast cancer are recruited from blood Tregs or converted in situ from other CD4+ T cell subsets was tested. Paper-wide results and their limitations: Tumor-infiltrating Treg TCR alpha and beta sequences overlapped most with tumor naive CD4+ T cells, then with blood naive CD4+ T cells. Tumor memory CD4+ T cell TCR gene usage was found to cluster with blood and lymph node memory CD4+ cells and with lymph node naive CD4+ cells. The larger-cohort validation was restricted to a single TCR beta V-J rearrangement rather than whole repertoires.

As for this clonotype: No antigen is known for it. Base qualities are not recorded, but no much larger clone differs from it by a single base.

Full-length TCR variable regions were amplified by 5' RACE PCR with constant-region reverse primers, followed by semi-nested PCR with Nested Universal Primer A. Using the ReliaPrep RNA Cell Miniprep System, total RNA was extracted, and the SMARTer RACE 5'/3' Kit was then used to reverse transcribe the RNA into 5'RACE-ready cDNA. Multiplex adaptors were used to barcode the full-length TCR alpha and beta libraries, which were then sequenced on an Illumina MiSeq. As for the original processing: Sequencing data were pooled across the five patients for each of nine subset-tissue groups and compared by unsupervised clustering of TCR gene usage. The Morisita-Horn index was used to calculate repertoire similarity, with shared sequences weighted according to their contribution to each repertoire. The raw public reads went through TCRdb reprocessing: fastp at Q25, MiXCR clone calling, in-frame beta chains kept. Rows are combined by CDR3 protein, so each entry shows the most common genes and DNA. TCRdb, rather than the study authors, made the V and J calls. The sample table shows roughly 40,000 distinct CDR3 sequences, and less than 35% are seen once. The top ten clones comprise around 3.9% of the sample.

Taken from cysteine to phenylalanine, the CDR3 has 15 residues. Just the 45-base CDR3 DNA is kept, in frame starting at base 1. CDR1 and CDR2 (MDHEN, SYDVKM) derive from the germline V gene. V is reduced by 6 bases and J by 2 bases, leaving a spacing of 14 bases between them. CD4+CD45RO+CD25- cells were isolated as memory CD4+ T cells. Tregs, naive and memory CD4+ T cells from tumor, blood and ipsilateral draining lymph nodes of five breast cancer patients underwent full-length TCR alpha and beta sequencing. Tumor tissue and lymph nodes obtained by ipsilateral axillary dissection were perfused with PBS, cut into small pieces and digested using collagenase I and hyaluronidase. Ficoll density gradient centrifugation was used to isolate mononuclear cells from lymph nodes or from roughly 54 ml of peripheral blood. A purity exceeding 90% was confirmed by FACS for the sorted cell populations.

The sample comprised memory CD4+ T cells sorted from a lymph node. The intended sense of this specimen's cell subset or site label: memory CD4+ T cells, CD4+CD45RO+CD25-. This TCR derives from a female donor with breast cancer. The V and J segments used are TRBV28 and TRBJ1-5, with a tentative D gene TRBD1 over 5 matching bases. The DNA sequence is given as TGTGCCAGCAGGTCCAGGGAGTCGGGCAATCAGCCCCAGCATTTT. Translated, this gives CASRSRESGNQPQHF. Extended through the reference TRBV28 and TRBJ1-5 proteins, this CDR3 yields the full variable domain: DVKVTQSSRYLVKRTGEKVFLECVQDMDHENMFWYRQDPGLGLRLIYFSYDVKMKEKGDIPEGYSVSREKKERFSLILESASTNQTSMYLCASRSRESGNQPQHFGDGTRLSIL.